Sequencing of this TCR beta chain was carried out in a study of regulatory T cells in long-lasting Graves disease. The V gene end was trimmed by 2 bases and the J gene end by 8 bases; junction bases not matched to a gene: 4. Germline assignment: CDR1 KGHSH and CDR2 LQKENI. The CDR3 runs to 14 residues. Combining iRepertoire HTBI primers with Arm-PCR of CDR3 regions, the authors built TCR beta libraries. TCRdb reanalysed the multiplex PCR reads using MiXCR and keeps one entry per CDR3 protein. The sample contains roughly 560,000 distinct CDR3 sequences, about 15% of which appear only once. Time point noted: newly diagnosed GD, antithyroid drugs for less than 3 months. With RNA extracted from PBMCs as input, the TCR library was made. The sample holds a few counts of this clonotype. The same specimen was also included in a second study, on T cells in Graves' hyperthyroidism and ophthalmopathy.

This TCR was sampled from a woman aged 35 to 59 with Graves disease. V usage is TRBV18 and J usage is TRBJ2-1; 9 bases are a match to TRBD2. The sequences come from peripheral blood mononuclear cells (PBMCs), collected at new diagnosis, from a patient treated with antithyroid drugs. CDR3 sequence reads: CASSPSLAGDEQFF. The CDR3 region has the DNA TGTGCCAGCTCACCATCCTTAGCGGGGGATGAGCAGTTCTTC.